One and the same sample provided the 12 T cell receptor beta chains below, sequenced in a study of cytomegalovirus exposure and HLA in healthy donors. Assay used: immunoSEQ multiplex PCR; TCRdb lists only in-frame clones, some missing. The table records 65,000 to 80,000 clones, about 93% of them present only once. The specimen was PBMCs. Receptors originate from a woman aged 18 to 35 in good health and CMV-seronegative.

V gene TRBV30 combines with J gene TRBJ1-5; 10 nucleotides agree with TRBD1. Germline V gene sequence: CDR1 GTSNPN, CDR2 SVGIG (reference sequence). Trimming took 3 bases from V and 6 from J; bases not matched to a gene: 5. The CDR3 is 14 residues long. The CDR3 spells CAWSPDRGPQPQHF. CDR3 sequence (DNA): TGTGCCTGGAGCCCTGACAGGGGGCCTCAGCCCCAGCATTTT.

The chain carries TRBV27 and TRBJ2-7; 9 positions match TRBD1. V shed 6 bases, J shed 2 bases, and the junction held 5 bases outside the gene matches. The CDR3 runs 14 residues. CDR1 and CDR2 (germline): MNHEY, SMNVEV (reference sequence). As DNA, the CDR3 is TGTGCCAGCAGCCCAGGACAGGGGCCCTACGAGCAGTACTTC. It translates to CASSPGQGPYEQYF.

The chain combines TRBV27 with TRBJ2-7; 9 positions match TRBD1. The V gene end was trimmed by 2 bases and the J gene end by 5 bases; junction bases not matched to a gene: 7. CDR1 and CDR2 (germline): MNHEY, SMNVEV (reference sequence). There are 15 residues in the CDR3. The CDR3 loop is CASSLGGQGINEQYF. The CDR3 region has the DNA TGTGCCAGCAGTTTAGGGGGACAGGGAATCAACGAGCAGTACTTC.

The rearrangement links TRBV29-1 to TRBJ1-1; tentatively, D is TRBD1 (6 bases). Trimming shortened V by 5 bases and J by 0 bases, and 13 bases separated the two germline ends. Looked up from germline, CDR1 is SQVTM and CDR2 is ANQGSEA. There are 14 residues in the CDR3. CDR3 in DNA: TGCAGCGTTCGGACAGATTTTTTGAACACTGAAGCTTTCTTT. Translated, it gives CSVRTDFLNTEAFF.

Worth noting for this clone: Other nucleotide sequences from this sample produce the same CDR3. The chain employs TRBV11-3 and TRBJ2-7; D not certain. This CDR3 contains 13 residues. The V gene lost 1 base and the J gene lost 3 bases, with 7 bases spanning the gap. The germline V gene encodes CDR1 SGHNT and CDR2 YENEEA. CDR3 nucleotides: TGTGCCAGCAGCTTAGGGTCTAACTACGAGCAGTACTTC. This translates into CASSLGSNYEQYF.

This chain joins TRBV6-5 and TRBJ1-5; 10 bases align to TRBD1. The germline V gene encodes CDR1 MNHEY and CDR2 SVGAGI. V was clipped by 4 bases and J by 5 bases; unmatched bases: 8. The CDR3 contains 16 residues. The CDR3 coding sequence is TGTGCCAGCAGTTTACGACCCGGGACAGGGGATCAGCCCCAGCATTTT. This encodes CASSLRPGTGDQPQHF.

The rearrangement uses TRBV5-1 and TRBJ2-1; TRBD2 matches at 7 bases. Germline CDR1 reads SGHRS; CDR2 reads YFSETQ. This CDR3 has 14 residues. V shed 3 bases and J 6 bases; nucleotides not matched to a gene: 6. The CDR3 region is CASSYGGSGNEQFF. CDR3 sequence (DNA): TGCGCCAGCAGCTATGGCGGGAGTGGCAATGAGCAGTTCTTC. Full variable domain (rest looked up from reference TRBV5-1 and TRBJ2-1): KAGVTQTPRYLIKTRGQQVTLSCSPISGHRSVSWYQQTPGQGLQFLFEYFSETQRNKGNFPGRFSGRQFSNSRSEMNVSTLELGDSALYLCASSYGGSGNEQFFGPGTRLTVL.

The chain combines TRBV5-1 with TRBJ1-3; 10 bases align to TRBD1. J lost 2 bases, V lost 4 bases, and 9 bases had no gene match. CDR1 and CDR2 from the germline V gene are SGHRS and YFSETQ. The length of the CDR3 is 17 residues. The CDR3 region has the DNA TGCGCCAGCAGCGGACGACAGGGGGCGTTTGCTGGAAACACCATATATTTT. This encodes CASSGRQGAFAGNTIYF.

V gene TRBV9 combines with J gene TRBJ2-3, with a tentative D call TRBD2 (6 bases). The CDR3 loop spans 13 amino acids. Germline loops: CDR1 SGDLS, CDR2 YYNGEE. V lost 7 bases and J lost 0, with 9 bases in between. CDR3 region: CASAGPSTDTQYF. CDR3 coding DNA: TGTGCCAGCGCGGGGCCGAGCACAGATACGCAGTATTTT.

The CDR3 spells CASSRQGRTQYF. CDR3 DNA: TGTGCCAGCAGCAGACAGGGAAGAACGCAGTATTTT. The gene calls are TRBV7-6 and TRBJ2-3; TRBD1 aligns across 7 bases. There are 12 residues in the CDR3. Germline CDR1 is SGHVS and CDR2 is FNYEAQ. Losses at the gene ends were 5 bases for V and 9 bases for J; bases not matched to a gene: 5.

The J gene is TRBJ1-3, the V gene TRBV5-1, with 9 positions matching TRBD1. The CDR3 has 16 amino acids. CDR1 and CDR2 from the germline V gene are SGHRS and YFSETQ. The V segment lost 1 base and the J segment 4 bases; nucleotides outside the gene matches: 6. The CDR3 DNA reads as TGCGCCAGCAGCTTGCCGGGACAGGGAGGCGGAAACACCATATATTTT. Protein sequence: CASSLPGQGGGNTIYF.

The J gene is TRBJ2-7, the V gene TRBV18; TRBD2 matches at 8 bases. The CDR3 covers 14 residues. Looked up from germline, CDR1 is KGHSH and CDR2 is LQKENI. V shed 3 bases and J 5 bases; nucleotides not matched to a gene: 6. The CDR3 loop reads CASSPSSGVDEQYF. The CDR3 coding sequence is TGTGCCAGCTCACCGAGTAGCGGGGTCGACGAGCAGTACTTC.